Listed below are T cell receptor beta chains from one sample, sequenced in a study of blood T cell repertoires in COVID-19. The data were produced by immunoSEQ multiplex PCR, yet TCRdb's version contains in-frame clones alone and is incomplete. The sample lists approximately 80,000 clones; around 78% were seen once. The source material was peripheral blood. Receptor source: a human donor in a cohort sampled during active COVID-19. Both conserved end residues are part of each CDR3.

TRBJ2-7,TRBV12-3/TRBV12-4,CASSFGYEQYF
TRBJ2-2,TRBV5-4,CASTRTSLNTGELFF
TRBJ1-2,TRBV27,CASSLKGASYGYTF
TRBJ2-2,TRBV7-6,CASSLEVGLADQTLNTGELFF
TRBJ2-3,TRBV16,CASTFSGATDTQYF
TRBJ2-7,TRBV29-1,CSATGEVSRDKQYF
TRBJ1-5,TRBV19,CASSGQNQPQHF
TRBJ1-2,TRBV4-3,CASSQAGGGNYGYTF
TRBJ1-3,TRBV11-3,CASSPVGLVGNTIYF
TRBJ2-1,TRBV6-5,CASSIHGTPDNEQFF
TRBJ1-2,TRBV19,CASSIRQGVGGYTF
TRBJ1-5,TRBV28,CASSPWDREIQPQHF
TRBJ2-3,TRBV9,CASSILAGGPDTQYF
TRBJ2-1,TRBV7-3,CASSLVSGGLGEQFF
TRBJ2-2,TRBV5-5,CASSLVDGHGELFF
TRBJ1-2,TRBV30,CAWSVRLTRGGYTF
TRBJ1-1,TRBV19,CASSYRGLEAFF
TRBJ2-2,TRBV7-9,CASTDRSAGELFF
TRBJ2-1,TRBV7-9,CASSAPGLAGVRSYNEQFF
TRBJ1-5,TRBV28,CASRGYRDRWTKSQPQHF
TRBJ1-2,TRBV28,CASRRSNYGYTF
TRBJ1-4,TRBV28,CASSLTGEKLFF
TRBJ2-1,TRBV5-4,CASSLAGRGNYNEQFF
TRBJ1-1,TRBV9,CASSPRGGAEAFF
TRBJ1-3,TRBV5-8,CASSLGQGEYF
TRBJ2-1,TRBV30,CAWSKTSTSNEQFF
TRBJ2-5,TRBV30,CAWSASLSRVKETQYF
TRBJ2-1,TRBV4-1,CASSHLAGGDNEQFF
TRBJ2-3,TRBV7-9,CASSSLQRGLTDTQYF
TRBJ1-1,TRBV28,CASSFFTGGNTEAFF
TRBJ2-3,TRBV2,CASSESAYPQTDTQYF
TRBJ1-2,TRBV19,CASSLPGQGNYGYTF
TRBJ1-3,TRBV19,CASTDRDTGNTIYF
TRBJ1-4,TRBV28,CASRGGQGFEKLFF
TRBJ1-1,TRBV19,CAGGDLNTEAFF
TRBJ2-3,TRBV13,CASSLAGSTDTQYF
TRBJ1-5,TRBV11-2,CASSLTPTGFQPQHF
TRBJ1-2,TRBV5-8,CASSLNHRDRWSYTF
TRBJ2-4,TRBV5-1,CASSPPLAKNIQYF
TRBJ2-7,TRBV14,CASSQDGLAGTYEQYF
TRBJ1-3,TRBV13,CASTGFTGNTIYF
TRBJ1-5,TRBV7-2,CASSLAGGSGQPQHF
TRBJ2-7,TRBV5-5,CASSLTGDPFYEQYF
TRBJ2-5,TRBV27,CASRERASYQETQYF
TRBJ1-5,TRBV7-9,CASSLGPGISQPQHF
TRBJ2-5,TRBV29-1,CSVDRARETQYF
TRBJ2-2,TRBV5-5,CASSLDMRRSGELFF
TRBJ2-3,TRBV27,CASSFTGDTQYF
TRBJ2-4,TRBV7-9,CASSRAGRRGNIQYF